This TCR beta chain was documented in a study of T-cell memory formation after mild COVID-19. This clonotype was seen ten or more times. After 5'RACE with constant-segment primers, TCR alpha and TCR beta cDNA libraries carrying sample barcodes and UMIs were obtained. In TCRdb, the 5' RACE reads were re-called with MiXCR into one record per CDR3 protein. The table records 300,000 to 350,000 distinct CDR3 sequences, roughly an eighth of them present only once. The ends were cut back, 3 bases at V and 5 bases at J, with 11 bases in the middle. This CDR3 contains 15 residues. The germline gives CDR1 MGHRA, CDR2 YSYEKL.

This sequence originates from a man between 18 and 35 years old who had mild COVID-19 (a few samples of this study predate the infection). Cell type and time point are not known. The specimen was PBMCs or a T cell subset sorted from them (not recorded which). This sequence joins TRBV4-1 and TRBJ1-6, with D unresolved. CDR3 region: CASSHADWNNSPLHF. The CDR3 DNA is TGCGCCAGCAGCCATGCCGACTGGAATAATTCACCCCTCCACTTT.